These 32 T cell receptor beta chains were all obtained from the same sample, sequenced in a study of spatial heterogeneity in lung cancer. Time point of the sample: sample taken at primary tumor resection. Whole RNA obtained from tumor, nontumor lung or frozen PBMC underwent sequencing without sorting. Via MiXCR, TCRdb re-called the 5' RACE reads, giving one row per CDR3 protein. The sample has 49,000 or so distinct CDR3 sequences, approximately 12% seen once. The sequences come from PBMCs, collected at surgery. These receptor sequences come from a female donor with early-stage non-small cell lung cancer.

This clonotype appeared a few times. This chain uses TRBV7-9 with TRBJ2-7, with D possibly TRBD1 on 6 matching bases. CDR1 and CDR2 (germline): SEHNR, FQNEAQ (reference sequence). The V end was cut by 4 bases, the J end by 3 bases, with 16 bases between. The CDR3 runs 15 residues. CDR3 in DNA: TGTGCCAGCAGCTCTATGGACAGCTTAAACTACGAGCAGTACTTC. This gives the protein CASSSMDSLNYEQYF.

CDR3 in DNA: TGCGCCAGCAGCCAGGAGACAGAATCCGAGCAGTACTTC. As protein: CASSQETESEQYF. The rearrangement joins TRBV4-3 to TRBJ2-7; D may be TRBD1 (5 bases). The CDR3 contains 13 residues. Germline V CDR1 and CDR2: LGHNA, YSLEER. The germline V and J ends were trimmed by 3 bases and 6 bases, with 12 bases remaining between them.

To note about this clonotype: This may be a read error, as it is one base from a much larger clone. This rearrangement joins TRBV12-3 or TRBV12-4 to TRBJ2-1; tentatively, D is TRBD1 (6 bases). There are 15 residues in the CDR3. The germline V and J ends were trimmed by 6 bases and 3 bases, with 15 bases remaining between them. The DNA of the CDR3 is TGTGCCAGCAGCACGGGACACGGGTACTACAATGAGCAGTTCTTC. It encodes CASSTGHGYYNEQFF.

The chain couples TRBV5-4 to TRBJ2-2; D uncertain. The V gene lost 4 bases and the J gene lost 1 base, with 8 bases spanning the gap. CDR3 length: 14 residues. The germline V gene has CDR1 SGHNT and CDR2 YYREEE (reference sequence). CDR3 DNA: TGTGCCAGCAGCCCTAGTCTGAACACCGGGGAGCTGTTTTTT. Translation gives CASSPSLNTGELFF.

Turning to this clonotype: This may be a read error: a much more frequent sequence differs by one nucleotide. The rearrangement joins TRBV5-4 to TRBJ1-1, with D perhaps matching TRBD1 (5 bases). This CDR3 has 13 amino acids. Germline-derived CDR1 and CDR2 are SGHNT and YYREEE (reference sequence). The germline V and J ends were trimmed by 0 bases and 11 bases, with 14 bases remaining between them. The CDR3 DNA reads as TGTGCCAGCAGCTTGGTCTCTGGGACCCTCGCTTTCTTT. As protein: CASSLVSGTLAFF.

The V call is TRBV6-1, the J call TRBJ1-2, with D uncertain. This CDR3 has 17 residues. From germline, CDR1 is MNHNS and CDR2 SASEGT. The V end lost 4 bases, the J end lost 1 base, and 19 bases lay between the germline ends. CDR3 in DNA: TGTGCCAGCAGTGGAAAACCGGGAACCCAAATTAACTATGGCTACACCTTC. Translated: CASSGKPGTQINYGYTF.

This clonotype was observed many times. The rearrangement links TRBV7-9 to TRBJ2-3, with D tentatively TRBD1 or TRBD2 (5 bases each). The ends were cut back, 6 bases at V and 5 bases at J, with 18 bases in the middle. The CDR3 has 15 residues. The germline gives CDR1 SEHNR, CDR2 FQNEAQ (reference sequence). The CDR3 sequence is CASSTGTGYGDTQYF. The CDR3, as DNA: TGTGCCAGCAGTACCGGGACGGGGTACGGAGATACGCAGTATTTT.

The chain uses TRBV6-1 and TRBJ2-3, with a weak D call TRBD2 (5 bases). This CDR3 is built from 15 residues. Per germline, CDR1 MNHNS and CDR2 SASEGT. V lost 4 bases, J lost 3 bases, and 14 bases lay in between. CDR3 residues: CASSVANPGTDTQYF. CDR3 bases: TGTGCCAGCAGTGTGGCCAACCCGGGGACAGATACGCAGTATTTT.

For this clonotype: A read error may be the cause here, since a much bigger clone is one base away. The chain carries TRBV12-3 or TRBV12-4 and TRBJ1-1; D unresolved. The CDR3 is 11 amino acids. V lost 7 bases to trimming and J lost 0 bases, with 3 bases between them. DNA for the CDR3: TGTGCCAGCACCGTGAACACTGAAGCTTTCTTT. This sequence encodes CASTVNTEAFF.

The CDR3 spells CASSLGRGGANYGYTF. The CDR3 bases are TGTGCCAGCAGTTTAGGGAGGGGGGGAGCTAACTATGGCTACACCTTC. V usage is TRBV12-3 or TRBV12-4 and J usage is TRBJ1-2; possibly TRBD1 for D (6 bases). This CDR3 has 16 amino acids. The V end was cut by 1 base, the J end by 0 bases, with 12 bases between.

This clonotype was recorded many times. This chain joins TRBV12-5 and TRBJ2-7; D is perhaps TRBD1 (7 bases). From germline, CDR1 is LGHNT and CDR2 FRNRAP. This CDR3 has 15 amino acids. The ends were cut back, 2 bases at V and 1 base at J, with 12 bases in the middle. CDR3 protein: CASGLSGGPSYEQYF. The CDR3 bases are TGTGCTAGTGGTTTGTCAGGGGGGCCTTCCTACGAGCAGTACTTC. Supplemented by reference TRBV12-5 and TRBJ2-7, the full variable domain reads DARVTQTPRHKVTEMGQEVTMRCQPILGHNTVFWYRQTMMQGLELLAYFRNRAPLDDSGMPKDRFSAEMPDATLATLKIQPSEPRDSAVYFCASGLSGGPSYEQYFGPGTRLTVT.

In its sample, this clonotype was seen many times. The chain uses TRBV20-1 and TRBJ2-3; 11 bases are shared with TRBD2. The CDR3 is made up of 14 amino acids. Germline values: CDR1 DFQATT, CDR2 SNEGSKA (reference sequence). The V segment lost 5 bases and the J segment 7 bases; nucleotides outside the gene matches: 8. In DNA, the CDR3 is TGCAGTGCTGGTAGTAGCGGGGGGGCGTATACGCAGTATTTT. Translating gives CSAGSSGGAYTQYF.

This clonotype showed up just a few times. In DNA, the CDR3 is TGCAGTGCTACTGACAGGGCGGATGAGCAGTTCTTC. It encodes CSATDRADEQFF. The chain combines TRBV20-1 with TRBJ2-1; 7 bases fit TRBD1. The germline gives CDR1 DFQATT, CDR2 SNEGSKA (reference sequence). The V segment lost 4 bases and the J segment 8 bases; nucleotides outside the gene matches: 5. CDR3 length: 12 residues.

This clonotype has only a few counts. The chain is built from TRBV6-6 and TRBJ2-5; D gene ambiguous. The germline CDR1 and CDR2 sequences are MNHNY and SVGAGI (reference sequence). The CDR3 spans 12 residues. V dropped 5 bases and J dropped 5 bases, with 9 bases sitting between them. Here the CDR3 DNA reads TGTGCCAGCAGTAATATGGGGGAGACCCAGTACTTC. It encodes CASSNMGETQYF.

V usage is TRBV6-5 and J usage is TRBJ1-1; D perhaps matches TRBD1 (6 bases). Deletions cut 5 bases from V and 5 bases from J, with 15 bases between. The germline V gene encodes CDR1 MNHEY and CDR2 SVGAGI. The CDR3 is 14 amino acids. CDR3: CASSEDRGWTEAFF. The CDR3 region has the DNA TGTGCCAGCAGTGAGGACAGAGGTTGGACTGAAGCTTTCTTT.

This clonotype appeared a few times. The chain has TRBV19 and TRBJ2-1; 7 bases agree with TRBD2. Germline trimming cut 4 bases from V and 0 bases from J; bases unmatched to any gene: 3. The CDR3 extends over 15 amino acids. Germline lookup yields CDR1 LNHDA and CDR2 SQIVND (reference sequence). This chain's CDR3 is CASSKRGSSYNEQFF. The CDR3 DNA reads TGTGCCAGTAGTAAGCGGGGTAGCTCCTACAATGAGCAGTTCTTC.

V gene TRBV19 combines with J gene TRBJ2-1, with 11 bases fitting TRBD2. Unmatched junction bases numbered 7, after V lost 4 bases and J lost 5 bases. This CDR3 spans 16 amino acids. The germline V gene encodes CDR1 LNHDA and CDR2 SQIVND (reference sequence). In DNA, the CDR3 is TGTGCCAGTAGTAGGCGGGGGACTAGCGGTAACAATGAGCAGTTCTTC. This sequence encodes CASSRRGTSGNNEQFF.

The rearrangement uses TRBV5-1 and TRBJ2-5, with no clear D. V was clipped by 3 bases and J by 1 base, with 16 bases between them. This CDR3 comprises 16 residues. Looked up from germline, CDR1 is SGHRS and CDR2 is YFSETQ. The CDR3 region is CASSSGEVAPQETQYF. The CDR3 coding sequence is TGCGCCAGCAGCTCCGGAGAGGTAGCTCCCCAAGAGACCCAGTACTTC. Based on the CDR3 plus reference TRBV5-1 and TRBJ2-5, the full variable domain is KAGVTQTPRYLIKTRGQQVTLSCSPISGHRSVSWYQQTPGQGLQFLFEYFSETQRNKGNFPGRFSGRQFSNSRSEMNVSTLELGDSALYLCASSSGEVAPQETQYFGPGTRLLVL.

This clonotype was counted a few times. The chain carries TRBV27 and TRBJ2-2, with D uncertain. The CDR3 loop spans 12 amino acids. Looked up from germline, CDR1 is MNHEY and CDR2 is SMNVEV (reference sequence). V was cut by 2 bases and J by 5 bases, with 3 bases left in between. CDR3 in DNA: TGTGCCAGCAGTTTAAGGACCGGGGAGCTGTTTTTT. This translates into CASSLRTGELFF.

In regard to this clonotype: Possible read error: a much larger clone is one base away. The limits of the CDR3 on the DNA are not certain, so only TCRdb's listed CDR3 is given. J is TRBJ1-2 and V is TRBV29-1; TRBD1 is the table's D call, not checked against the DNA. Germline CDR1 and CDR2: SQVTM and ANQGSEA. 16 amino acids form the CDR3, both terminal residues included. The CDR3 loop is CSVARQGQKFNYGCTF.

The rearrangement joins TRBV29-1 to TRBJ1-5; D is possibly TRBD1 (5 bases). In germline, CDR1 is SQVTM, CDR2 ANQGSEA. The CDR3 length is 13 residues. Trimming shortened V by 4 bases and J by 7 bases, and 14 bases separated the two germline ends. The CDR3 DNA follows: TGCAGCGTTGGGGGACTGGAAGGACAGCCCCAGCATTTT. Residues: CSVGGLEGQPQHF.

This clonotype was counted a few times. The chain has TRBV20-1 and TRBJ2-4, with TRBD2 identical over 13 bases. The CDR3 spans 12 residues. V shed 7 bases and J 9 bases; nucleotides not matched to a gene: 3. Per germline, CDR1 DFQATT and CDR2 SNEGSKA (reference sequence). Here the CDR3 DNA reads TGCAGTGGGACTAGCGGGGGTGGCATTCAGTACTTC. Protein product: CSGTSGGGIQYF.

This rearrangement joins TRBV5-1 to TRBJ2-2; D possibly corresponds to TRBD1 (6 bases). Germline CDR1 and CDR2: SGHRS and YFSETQ. Trimming shortened V by 4 bases and J by 4 bases, and 11 bases separated the two germline ends. CDR3 length: 14 amino acids. This CDR3 is CASSQDRPTGELFF. The CDR3 DNA follows: TGCGCCAGCAGCCAGGACAGACCCACCGGGGAGCTGTTTTTT.

This clonotype was counted between two and nine times. The chain carries TRBV21-1 and TRBJ1-6; the listed D gene, TRBD1, was not tested against the DNA. TRBV21-1 constitutes a pseudogene. The CDR3 has 18 amino acids. CDR3 residues: CASSKGGEVQSYNSPLHF. The CDR3 coding sequence is TGTGCCAGCAGCAAAGGGGGCGAGGTTCAGTCCTATAATTCACCCCTCCACTTT.

Many counts were recorded for this clonotype. The chain is built from TRBV20-1 and TRBJ2-3; 7 bases agree with TRBD2. The germline CDR1 and CDR2 sequences are DFQATT and SNEGSKA (reference sequence). The CDR3 covers 15 residues. J gave up 2 bases and V 4 bases, and 9 bases lay outside the gene matches. Written as DNA, the CDR3 is TGCAGTGCTATCGGGGGGTCTAGCCACACAGATACGCAGTATTTT. Translating gives CSAIGGSSHTDTQYF.

This chain links TRBV12-3 or TRBV12-4 with TRBJ1-5, with D unresolved. The CDR3 contains 15 residues. Trimming removed 6 bases from V and 0 bases from J, with 12 bases in between. Here the CDR3 reads CASRHSVGSNQPQHF. The CDR3 coding sequence is TGTGCCAGCAGGCACAGCGTTGGTAGCAATCAGCCCCAGCATTTT.

The sample holds one count of this clonotype. Mismatch with germline at one junction end may stem from a read error. This chain links TRBV7-2 with TRBJ1-3; 7 positions agree with TRBD1. Germline lookup yields CDR1 SGHTA and CDR2 FQGNSA. The CDR3 runs 15 residues. The CDR3 DNA reads as TGTGCCAGCAGCTCGGGGACAGCCTCTGGAAACACCATGTATTTT. Protein sequence: CASSSGTASGNTMYF.

This clonotype showed up just a few times. The rearrangement joins TRBV19 to TRBJ1-1; possibly TRBD1 for D (5 bases). CDR1 is LNHDA, CDR2 SQIVND, per germline (reference sequence). The CDR3 runs 15 residues. V gave up 5 bases and J gave up 1 base, with 14 bases separating them. CDR3 region: CASSATRTSNTEAFF. The CDR3 bases are TGTGCCAGTAGTGCTACCCGGACATCGAACACTGAAGCTTTCTTT.

This clonotype was counted only a few times. This chain uses TRBV7-9 with TRBJ2-5, with 15 bases identical to TRBD2. The junction had 8 bases not matched to a gene; V was cut back by 5 bases and J by 1 base. CDR3 length: 18 amino acids. The germline V gene has CDR1 SEHNR and CDR2 FQNEAQ (reference sequence). In nucleotides, the CDR3 is TGTGCCAGCAGCCGGGGGACTAGCGGGGGGCCTTTCCAAGAGACCCAGTACTTC. This codes for CASSRGTSGGPFQETQYF.

This clonotype was observed at least ten times. V usage is TRBV27 and J usage is TRBJ1-4; 7 nucleotides match TRBD1. The V segment lost 1 base and the J segment 7 bases; nucleotides outside the gene matches: 3. This CDR3 has 14 residues. The germline gives CDR1 MNHEY, CDR2 SMNVEV (reference sequence). The CDR3 DNA is TGTGCCAGCAGTTTATACCAGGGGGGTGAAAAACTGTTTTTT. Translation gives CASSLYQGGEKLFF.

In this sample, this clonotype turned up a few times. The chain employs TRBV27 and TRBJ2-1; 10 nucleotides align to TRBD1. Trimming took 4 bases from V and 6 from J; bases not matched to a gene: 0. The CDR3 has 13 residues. Germline loops: CDR1 MNHEY, CDR2 SMNVEV (reference sequence). The CDR3 DNA reads as TGTGCCAGCAGTTGGACAGGGGGCAATGAGCAGTTCTTC. It specifies CASSWTGGNEQFF.

V and J are TRBV6-5 and TRBJ1-5; D gene unclear. Trimming stripped 5 bases from V and 4 bases from J, with 9 bases between. The CDR3 is made up of 13 amino acids. Germline CDR1 is MNHEY and CDR2 is SVGAGI. CDR3 amino acids: CASSLQGNQPQHF. The DNA for the CDR3 is TGTGCCAGCAGTCTTCAAGGAAATCAGCCCCAGCATTTT.